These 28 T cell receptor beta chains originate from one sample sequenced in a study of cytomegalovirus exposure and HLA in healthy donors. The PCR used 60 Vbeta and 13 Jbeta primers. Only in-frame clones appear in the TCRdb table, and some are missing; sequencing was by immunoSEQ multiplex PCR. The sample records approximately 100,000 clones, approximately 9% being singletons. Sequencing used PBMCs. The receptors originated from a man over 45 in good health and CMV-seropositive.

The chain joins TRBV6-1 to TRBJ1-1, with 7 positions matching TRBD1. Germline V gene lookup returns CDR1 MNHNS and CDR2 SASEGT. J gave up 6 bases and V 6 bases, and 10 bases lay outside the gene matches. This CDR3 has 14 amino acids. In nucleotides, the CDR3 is TGTGCCAGCAGCTTGTATCTAGGGGGCCCTGAAGCTTTCTTT. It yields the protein CASSLYLGGPEAFF.

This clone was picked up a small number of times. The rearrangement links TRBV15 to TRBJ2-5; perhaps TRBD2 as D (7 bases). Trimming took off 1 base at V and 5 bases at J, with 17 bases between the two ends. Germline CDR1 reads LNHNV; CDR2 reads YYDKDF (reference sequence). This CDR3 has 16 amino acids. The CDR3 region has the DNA TGTGCCACCAGCAGAGTGTCGCCCGGGGGGCCGGAGACCCAGTACTTC. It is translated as CATSRVSPGGPETQYF.

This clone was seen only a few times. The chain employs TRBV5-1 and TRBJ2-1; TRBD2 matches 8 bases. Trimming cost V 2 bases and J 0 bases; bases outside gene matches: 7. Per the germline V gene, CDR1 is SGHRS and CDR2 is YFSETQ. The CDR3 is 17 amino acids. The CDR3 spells CASSLTSGSNSYNEQFF. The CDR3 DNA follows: TGCGCCAGCAGCTTAACCAGCGGGAGCAACTCCTACAATGAGCAGTTCTTC.

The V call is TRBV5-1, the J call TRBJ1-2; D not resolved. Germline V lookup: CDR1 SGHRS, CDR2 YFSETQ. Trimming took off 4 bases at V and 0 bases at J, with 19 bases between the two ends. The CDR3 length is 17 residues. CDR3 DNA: TGCGCCAGCAGCAATGACATTGCCCGGATCTCTAACTATGGCTACACCTTC. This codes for CASSNDIARISNYGYTF.

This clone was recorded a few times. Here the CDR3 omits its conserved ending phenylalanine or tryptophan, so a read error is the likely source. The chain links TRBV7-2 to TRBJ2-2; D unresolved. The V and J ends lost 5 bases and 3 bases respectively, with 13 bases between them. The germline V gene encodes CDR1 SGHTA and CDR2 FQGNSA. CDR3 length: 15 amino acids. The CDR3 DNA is TGTGCCAGCAGCCCCCAAAGGGTAGACACCGGGGAGCTGTTTGTT. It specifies CASSPQRVDTGELFV.

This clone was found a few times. CDR3 DNA: TGTGCCAGCAGCTTGCTAGCGACAGTAAACTACGAGCAGTACTTC. Encoded protein: CASSLLATVNYEQYF. This chain joins TRBV5-6 and TRBJ2-7; a weak D match, TRBD2 (6 bases). Germline CDR1 is SGHDT and CDR2 is YYEEEE. Trimming cost V 1 base and J 3 bases, with 14 bases left between them. There are 15 residues in the CDR3. Full variable domain (remainder filled in from reference TRBV5-6 and TRBJ2-7): DAGVTQSPTHLIKTRGQQVTLRCSPKSGHDTVSWYQQALGQGPQFIFQYYEEEERQRGNFPDRFSGHQFPNYSSELNVNALLLGDSALYLCASSLLATVNYEQYFGPGTRLTVT.

CDR3 in amino acids: CASSEGGSTGELFF. CDR3 DNA: TGCGCCAGCAGCGAAGGAGGATCCACCGGGGAGCTGTTTTTT. The V call is TRBV5-1, the J call TRBJ2-2, with D maybe TRBD2 (5 bases). The CDR3 contains 14 residues. Deletions cut 4 bases from V and 4 bases from J, with 11 bases between. Germline CDR1 and CDR2: SGHRS and YFSETQ.

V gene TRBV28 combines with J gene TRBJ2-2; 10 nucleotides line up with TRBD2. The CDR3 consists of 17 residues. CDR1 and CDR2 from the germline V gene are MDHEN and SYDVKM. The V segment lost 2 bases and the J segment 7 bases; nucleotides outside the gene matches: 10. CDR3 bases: TGTGCCAGCAGTTTAGTATCACTAGCGGGGCCACGCGGGGAGCTGTTTTTT. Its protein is CASSLVSLAGPRGELFF.

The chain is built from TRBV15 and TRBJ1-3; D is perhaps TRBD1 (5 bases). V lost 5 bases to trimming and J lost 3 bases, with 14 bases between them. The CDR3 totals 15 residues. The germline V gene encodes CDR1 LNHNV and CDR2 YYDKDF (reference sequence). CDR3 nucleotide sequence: TGTGCCACCAGCGGGGAGGGGCGCGGTGGAAACACCATATATTTT. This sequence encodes CATSGEGRGGNTIYF.

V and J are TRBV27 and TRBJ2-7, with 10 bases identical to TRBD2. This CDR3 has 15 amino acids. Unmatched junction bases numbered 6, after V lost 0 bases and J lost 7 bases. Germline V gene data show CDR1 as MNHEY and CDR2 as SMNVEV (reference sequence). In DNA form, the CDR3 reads TGTGCCAGCAGTTTATCGCTAGCGGGAGTGCAAGAGCAGTACTTC. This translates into CASSLSLAGVQEQYF.

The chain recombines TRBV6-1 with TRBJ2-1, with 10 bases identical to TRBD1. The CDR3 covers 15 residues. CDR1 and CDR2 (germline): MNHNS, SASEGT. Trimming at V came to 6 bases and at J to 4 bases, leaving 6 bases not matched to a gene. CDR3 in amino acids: CASRIGTGDYNEQFF. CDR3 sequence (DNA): TGTGCCAGCAGAATCGGGACAGGGGATTACAATGAGCAGTTCTTC.

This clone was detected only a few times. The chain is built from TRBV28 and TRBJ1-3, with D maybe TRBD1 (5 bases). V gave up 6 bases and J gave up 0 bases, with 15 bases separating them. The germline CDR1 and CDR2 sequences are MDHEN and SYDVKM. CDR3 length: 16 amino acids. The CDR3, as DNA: TGTGCCAGCAGGGTAAATCGCAGGGTCTCTGGAAACACCATATATTTT. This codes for CASRVNRRVSGNTIYF.

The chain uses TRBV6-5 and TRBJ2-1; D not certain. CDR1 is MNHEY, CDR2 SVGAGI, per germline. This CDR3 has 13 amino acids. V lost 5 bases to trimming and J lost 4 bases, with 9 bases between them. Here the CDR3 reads CASSRDGYNEQFF. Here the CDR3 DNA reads TGTGCCAGCAGTCGTGACGGGTACAATGAGCAGTTCTTC.

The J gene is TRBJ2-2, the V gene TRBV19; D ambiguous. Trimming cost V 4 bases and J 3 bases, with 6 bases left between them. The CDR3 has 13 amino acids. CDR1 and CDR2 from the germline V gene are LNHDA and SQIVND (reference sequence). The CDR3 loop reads CASSTRDTGELFF. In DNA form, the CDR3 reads TGTGCCAGTAGTACCCGAGACACCGGGGAGCTGTTTTTT.

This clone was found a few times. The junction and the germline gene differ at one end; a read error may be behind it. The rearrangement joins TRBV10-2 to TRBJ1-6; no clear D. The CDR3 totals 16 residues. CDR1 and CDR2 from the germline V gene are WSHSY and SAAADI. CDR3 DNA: TGTGCCATCAGTGAAGGTGGGCCGATAACTAATTCACCCCTCCACTTT. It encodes CAISEGGPITNSPLHF.

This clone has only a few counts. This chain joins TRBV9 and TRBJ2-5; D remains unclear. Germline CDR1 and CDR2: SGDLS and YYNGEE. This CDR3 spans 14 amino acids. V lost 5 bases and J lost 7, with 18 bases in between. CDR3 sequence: CASSRSPLGGTQYF. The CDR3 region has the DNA TGTGCCAGCAGTAGAAGTCCCCTTGGCGGGACCCAGTACTTC.

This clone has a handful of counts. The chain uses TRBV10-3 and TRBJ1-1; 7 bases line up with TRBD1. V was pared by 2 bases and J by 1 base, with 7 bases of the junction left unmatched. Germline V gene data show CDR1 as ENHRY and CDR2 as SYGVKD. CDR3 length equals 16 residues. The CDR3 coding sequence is TGTGCCATCAGTGAGGCCCTTGGGACAGAGAACACTGAAGCTTTCTTT. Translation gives CAISEALGTENTEAFF.

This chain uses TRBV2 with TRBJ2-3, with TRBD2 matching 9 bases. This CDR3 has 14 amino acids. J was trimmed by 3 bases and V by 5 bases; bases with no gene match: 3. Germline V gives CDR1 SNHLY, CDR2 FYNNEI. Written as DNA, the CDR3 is TGTGCCAGCAGTTTTAGCGGGAGAACAGATACGCAGTATTTT. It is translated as CASSFSGRTDTQYF.

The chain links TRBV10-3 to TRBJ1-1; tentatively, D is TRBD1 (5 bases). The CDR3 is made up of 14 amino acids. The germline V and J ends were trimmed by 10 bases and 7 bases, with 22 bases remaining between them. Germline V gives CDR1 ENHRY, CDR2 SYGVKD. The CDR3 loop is CATLRGTQGSEAFF. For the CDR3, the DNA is TGTGCCACCCTACGGGGGACCCAAGGAAGTGAAGCTTTCTTT.

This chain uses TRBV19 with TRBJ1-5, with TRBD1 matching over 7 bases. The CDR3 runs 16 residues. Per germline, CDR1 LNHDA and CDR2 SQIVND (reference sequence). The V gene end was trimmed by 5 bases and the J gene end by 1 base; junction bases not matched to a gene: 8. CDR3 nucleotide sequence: TGTGCCAGTAGTCGCGGTGGCAGGGGGAGCAATCAGCCCCAGCATTTT. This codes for CASSRGGRGSNQPQHF.

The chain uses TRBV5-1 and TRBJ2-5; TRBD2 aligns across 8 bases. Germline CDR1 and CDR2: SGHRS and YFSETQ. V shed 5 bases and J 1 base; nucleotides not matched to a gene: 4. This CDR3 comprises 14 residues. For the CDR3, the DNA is TGCGCCAGCAGTACCGGGACTAGCCAAGAGACCCAGTACTTC. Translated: CASSTGTSQETQYF.

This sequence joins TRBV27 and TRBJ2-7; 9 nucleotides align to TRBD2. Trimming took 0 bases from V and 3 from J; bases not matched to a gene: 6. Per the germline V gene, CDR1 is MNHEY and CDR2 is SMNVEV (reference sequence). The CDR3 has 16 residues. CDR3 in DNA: TGTGCCAGCAGTTTATCGGCGGGAGGGATCTTCTACGAGCAGTACTTC. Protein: CASSLSAGGIFYEQYF.

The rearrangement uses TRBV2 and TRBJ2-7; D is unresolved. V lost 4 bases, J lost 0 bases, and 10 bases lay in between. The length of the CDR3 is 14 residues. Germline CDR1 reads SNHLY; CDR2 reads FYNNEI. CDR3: CASSASVSSYEQYF. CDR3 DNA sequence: TGTGCCAGCAGTGCGTCGGTGAGCTCCTACGAGCAGTACTTC.

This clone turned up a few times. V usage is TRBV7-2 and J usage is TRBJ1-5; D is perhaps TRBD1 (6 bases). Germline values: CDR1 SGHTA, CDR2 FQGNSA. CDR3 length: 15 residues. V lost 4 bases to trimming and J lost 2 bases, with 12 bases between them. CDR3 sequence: CASSYRDSGNQPQHF. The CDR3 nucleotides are TGTGCCAGCAGCTACAGGGATTCGGGCAATCAGCCCCAGCATTTT.

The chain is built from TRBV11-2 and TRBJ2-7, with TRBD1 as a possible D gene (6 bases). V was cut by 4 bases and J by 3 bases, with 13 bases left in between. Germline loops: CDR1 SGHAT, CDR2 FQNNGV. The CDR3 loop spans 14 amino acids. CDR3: CASSYRDNFYEQYF. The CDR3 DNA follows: TGTGCCAGCAGCTATCGGGACAATTTCTACGAGCAGTACTTC.

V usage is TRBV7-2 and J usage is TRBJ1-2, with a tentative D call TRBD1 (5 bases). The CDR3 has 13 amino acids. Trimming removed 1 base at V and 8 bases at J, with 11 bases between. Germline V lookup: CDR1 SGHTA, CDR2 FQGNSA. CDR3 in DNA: TGTGCCAGCAGCTTAGGGCCCCAGGGCGGCTACACCTTC. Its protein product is CASSLGPQGGYTF.

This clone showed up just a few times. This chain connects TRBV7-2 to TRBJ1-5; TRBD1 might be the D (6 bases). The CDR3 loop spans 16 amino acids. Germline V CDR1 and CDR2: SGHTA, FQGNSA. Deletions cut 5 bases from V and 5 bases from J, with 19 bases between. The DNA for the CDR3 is TGTGCCAGCAGCATCCGGGCAGGGGCAGGAGATCAGCCCCAGCATTTT. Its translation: CASSIRAGAGDQPQHF. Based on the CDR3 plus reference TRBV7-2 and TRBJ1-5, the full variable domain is GAGVSQSPSNKVTEKGKDVELRCDPISGHTALYWYRQSLGQGLEFLIYFQGNSAPDKSGLPSDRFSAERTGGSVSTLTIQRTQQEDSAVYLCASSIRAGAGDQPQHFGDGTRLSIL.

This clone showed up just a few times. The CDR3, as DNA: TGCAGCGTTGGATTAGCCGGGGCCAACGTCCTGACTTTC. This encodes CSVGLAGANVLTF. The chain joins TRBV29-1 to TRBJ2-6, with no clear D. Germline CDR1 and CDR2: SQVTM and ANQGSEA. The CDR3 loop spans 13 amino acids. Trimming left V 4 bases short and J 4 bases short, with 8 bases between.